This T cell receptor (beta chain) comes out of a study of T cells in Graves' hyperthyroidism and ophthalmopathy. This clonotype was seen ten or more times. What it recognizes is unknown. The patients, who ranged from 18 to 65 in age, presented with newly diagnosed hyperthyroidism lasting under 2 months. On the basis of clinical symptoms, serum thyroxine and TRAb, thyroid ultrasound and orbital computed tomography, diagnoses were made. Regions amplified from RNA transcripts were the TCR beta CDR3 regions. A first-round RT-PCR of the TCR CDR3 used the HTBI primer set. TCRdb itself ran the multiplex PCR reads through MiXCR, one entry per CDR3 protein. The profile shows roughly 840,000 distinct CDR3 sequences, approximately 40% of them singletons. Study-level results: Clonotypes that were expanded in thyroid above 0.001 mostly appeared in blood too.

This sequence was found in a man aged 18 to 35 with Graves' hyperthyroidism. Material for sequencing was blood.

The CDR3 sequence is CASSLLESEAFF. In DNA form, the CDR3 reads TGTGCCAGCAGCTTGCTCGAATCTGAAGCTTTCTTT. This rearrangement joins TRBV5-6 to TRBJ1-1; D not certain. Trimming left V 1 base short and J 6 bases short, with 7 bases between. The CDR3 runs to 12 residues. CDR1 is SGHDT and CDR2 is YYEEEE in the germline V gene.